This TCR beta chain was recorded in a study of CD8+CD57+ T cells in acquired aplastic anemia. CDR1 is MNHNS and CDR2 is SASEGT in the germline V gene. Trimming cost V 7 bases and J 5 bases, with 16 bases left between them. The length of the CDR3 is 14 residues. This clonotype was picked up many times. All sequencing subjects had displayed CD8+CD57+ cell expansion on flow cytometry. Genomic DNA provided the template from which TCR beta VDJ and CDR3 profiles were obtained. TCRdb re-called the reads with MiXCR, one entry per CDR3 protein. Among around 170,000 distinct CDR3 sequences listed, 40% to 55% were seen once.

Sequencing used sorted CD4+, CD8+, or CD8+CD57+ T cells (not recorded which) from PBMCs. The chain carries TRBV6-1 and TRBJ2-3, with D possibly being TRBD2 (6 bases). The sequence came from a human donor with aplastic anemia. CDR3 in DNA: TGTGCCAGCAAAGGCGGGATAGGGGAAGATACGCAGTATTTT. This translates into CASKGGIGEDTQYF.